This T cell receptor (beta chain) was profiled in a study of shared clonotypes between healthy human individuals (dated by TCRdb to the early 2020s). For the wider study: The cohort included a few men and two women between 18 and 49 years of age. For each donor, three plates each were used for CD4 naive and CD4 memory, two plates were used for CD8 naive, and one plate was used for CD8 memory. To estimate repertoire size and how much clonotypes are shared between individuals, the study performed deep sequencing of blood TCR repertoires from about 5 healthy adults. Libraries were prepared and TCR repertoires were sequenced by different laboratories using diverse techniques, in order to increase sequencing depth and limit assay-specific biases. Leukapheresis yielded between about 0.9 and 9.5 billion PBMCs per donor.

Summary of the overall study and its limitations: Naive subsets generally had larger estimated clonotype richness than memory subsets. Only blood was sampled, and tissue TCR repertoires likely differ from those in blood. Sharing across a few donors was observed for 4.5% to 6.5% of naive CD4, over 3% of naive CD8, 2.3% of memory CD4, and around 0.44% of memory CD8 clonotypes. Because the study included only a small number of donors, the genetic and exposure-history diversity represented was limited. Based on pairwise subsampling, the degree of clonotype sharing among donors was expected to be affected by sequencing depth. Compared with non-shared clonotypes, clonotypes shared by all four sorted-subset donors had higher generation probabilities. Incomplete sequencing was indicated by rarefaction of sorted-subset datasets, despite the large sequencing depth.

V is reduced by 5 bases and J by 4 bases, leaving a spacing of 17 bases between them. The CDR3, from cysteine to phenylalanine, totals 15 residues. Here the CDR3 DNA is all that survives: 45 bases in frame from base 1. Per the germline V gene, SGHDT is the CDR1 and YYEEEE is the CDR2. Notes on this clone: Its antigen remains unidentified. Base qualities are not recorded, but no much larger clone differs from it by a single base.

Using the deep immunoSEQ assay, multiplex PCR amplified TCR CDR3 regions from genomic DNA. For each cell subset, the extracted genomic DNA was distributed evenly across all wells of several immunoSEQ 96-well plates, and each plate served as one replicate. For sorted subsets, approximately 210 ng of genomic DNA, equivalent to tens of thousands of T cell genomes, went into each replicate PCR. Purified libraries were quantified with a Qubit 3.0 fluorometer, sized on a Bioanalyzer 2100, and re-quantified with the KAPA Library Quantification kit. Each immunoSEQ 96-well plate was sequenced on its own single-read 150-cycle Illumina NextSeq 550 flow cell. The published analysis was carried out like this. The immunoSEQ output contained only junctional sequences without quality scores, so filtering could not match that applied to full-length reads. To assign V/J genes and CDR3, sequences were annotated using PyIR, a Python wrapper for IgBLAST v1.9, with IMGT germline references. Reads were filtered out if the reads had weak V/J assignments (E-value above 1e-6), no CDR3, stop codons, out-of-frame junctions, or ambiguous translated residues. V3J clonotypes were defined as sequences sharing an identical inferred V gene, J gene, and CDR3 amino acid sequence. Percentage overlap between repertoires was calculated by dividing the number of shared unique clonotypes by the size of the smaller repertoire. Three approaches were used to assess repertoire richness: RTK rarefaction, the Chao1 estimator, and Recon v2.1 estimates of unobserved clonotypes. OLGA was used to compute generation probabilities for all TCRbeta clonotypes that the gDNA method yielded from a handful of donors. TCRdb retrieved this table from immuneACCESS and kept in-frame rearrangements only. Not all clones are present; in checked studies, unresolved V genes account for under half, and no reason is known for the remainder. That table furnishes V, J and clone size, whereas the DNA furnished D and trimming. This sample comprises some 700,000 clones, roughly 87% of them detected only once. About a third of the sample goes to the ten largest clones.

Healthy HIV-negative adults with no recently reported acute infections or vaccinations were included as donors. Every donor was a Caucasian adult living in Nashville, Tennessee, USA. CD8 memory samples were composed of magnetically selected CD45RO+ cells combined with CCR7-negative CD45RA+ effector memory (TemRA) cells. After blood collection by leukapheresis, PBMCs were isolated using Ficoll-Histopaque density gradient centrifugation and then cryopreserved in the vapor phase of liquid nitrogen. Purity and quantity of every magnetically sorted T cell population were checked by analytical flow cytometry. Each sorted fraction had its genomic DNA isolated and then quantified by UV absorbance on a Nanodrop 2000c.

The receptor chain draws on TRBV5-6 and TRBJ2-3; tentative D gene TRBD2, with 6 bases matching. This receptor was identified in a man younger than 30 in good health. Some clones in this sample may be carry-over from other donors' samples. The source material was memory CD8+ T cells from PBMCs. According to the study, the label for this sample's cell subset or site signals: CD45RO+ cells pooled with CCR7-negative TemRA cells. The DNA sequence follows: TGTGCCAGCAGGATCGGGGGAATTTGGTCAGATACGCAGTATTTT. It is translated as CASRIGGIWSDTQYF. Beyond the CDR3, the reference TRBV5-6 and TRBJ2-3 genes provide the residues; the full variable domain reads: DAGVTQSPTHLIKTRGQQVTLRCSPKSGHDTVSWYQQALGQGPQFIFQYYEEEERQRGNFPDRFSGHQFPNYSSELNVNALLLGDSALYLCASRIGGIWSDTQYFGPGTRLTVL.